This TCR beta chain was sequenced for a study of graft-versus-host responses after intestinal transplantation. At the level of the study: Anti-thymocyte globulin induction, then tacrolimus and steroids for about three years, went to all recipients. Study-wide results and caveats: Recipient marrow harbored GvH clones, some of which surfaced first in ileum or blood. Clonal ratios of graft-versus-host to host-versus-graft in allografts were high for patients exhibiting graft-donor T cell macrochimerism.

In the case of this clone: Antigen specificity is unknown.

This CDR3 has 13 residues. V lost 3 bases to trimming and J lost 5 bases, with 13 bases between them. Germline CDR1 is GTSNPN and CDR2 is SVGIG (reference sequence). Sequenced by immunoSEQ multiplex PCR; TCRdb stores in-frame clones only, minus some. Seen here are about 110,000 clones, 90% to 95% observed once, and the top ten hold around 1.2%. Material: unstimulated CD8+ T cells sorted from spleen or lymph node cells, obtained before transplant. The TCR was taken from a human donor who was the organ donor for an intestinal transplant. The J gene is TRBJ1-2, the V gene TRBV30; a possible D gene is TRBD1 (6 bases). For the CDR3, the DNA is TGTGCCTGGAGGGAGAAACAGGGATATGGCTACACCTTC. Protein product: CAWREKQGYGYTF.